The T cell receptor beta chain described here comes from a study of blood T cell repertoires in COVID-19. For the study at large: Researchers got acute and convalescent COVID-19 samples from the United States, Italy and Spain. In each case, the material was cDNA or gDNA derived from T cells, B-cell-depleted T cells, or PBMCs.

Methods used by the authors: Counts of nucleated cells, estimated from reference gene primer amplification, were obtained. TCRdb's table, derived via immunoSEQ multiplex PCR, lists solely in-frame clones and lacks some. That table supplies the V and J calls and clone size; D and trimming were determined from the DNA. The sample records 350,000 to 450,000 clones, 85% to 90% being singletons. The CDR3 totals 17 residues. In germline, CDR1 is LGHNA, CDR2 YNFKEQ. J gave up 0 bases and V 1 base, and 4 bases lay outside the gene matches. The sequence derives from a human donor in a cohort sampled during active COVID-19. The rearrangement joins TRBV4-2 to TRBJ2-7; 12 bases align to TRBD2. The sequencing sample was made of peripheral blood. The DNA for the CDR3 is TGTGCCAGCAGCCAAGTCGGACTAGCGGGGAACTCCTACGAGCAGTACTTC. This encodes CASSQVGLAGNSYEQYF.